The source of this T cell receptor delta chain is a study of γδ T cells in repeated Plasmodium falciparum infection. Overall study context: The natural-infection arm compared Malian children under seasonal malaria with matched Australian children. Donors had four controlled P. falciparum NF54 infections over about 640 days. Study-level findings and limits: In Vdelta2-negative, largely Vdelta1+, gammadelta repertoires, repeated controlled infections appeared to drive clonal selection waves.

A note on this clone: Its antigen is undetermined. TCRdb has a much larger clone's protein, which differs at residue 3 from the translation of this DNA, likely because of a read error; what is shown is the protein translated from the DNA.

Each sorted gammadelta sample had TRG and TRD chains sequenced. TCRdb reapplied CATT to the multiplex PCR reads. The repertoire holds around 82,000 delta-chain clones, with about 1.5% as singletons. The CDR3 contains 15 residues. The germline V gene has CDR1 TSWWSYY and CDR2 QGS. Flow sorting of PBMC yielded separate Vgamma9/Vdelta2+ and Vdelta2-negative gammadelta T cell populations for bulk repertoire analysis. The specimen was gamma-delta T cells from blood. This rearrangement joins TRDV1 to TRDJ1, with a tentative D call TRDD3 (6 bases). The source of this sequence is a pool of human donors (malaria-infected and uninfected, not separated). The CDR3 is CAPGELNRGHDKLIF. The DNA for the CDR3 is TGTGCTCCTGGGGAACTCAACAGGGGCCACGATAAACTCATCTTT.